Described below is a single TCR beta chain sequence and its context. The data are from a study of CD8+ T cells in alopecia areata. Study at large: Oral tofacitinib (5 to 10 mg twice daily) was administered to treated patients.

Treatment described: oral pan-JAK inhibitor, 5-10 mg twice daily. CDR3 length: 15 residues. Germline V gives CDR1 SGHVS, CDR2 FNYEAQ. J was trimmed by 5 bases and V by 5 bases; bases with no gene match: 7. Following RNA extraction, reverse transcription yielded cDNA that acted as the sequencing template. Sequenced by immunoSEQ multiplex PCR; TCRdb stores in-frame clones only, minus some. The table records a few hundred thousand clones, more than 45% of them present only once. V is TRBV7-6 and J is TRBJ2-1; TRBD1 matches 9 bases. The source was CD4+ T cells sorted from blood, collected at week 4, from a patient treated with tofacitinib. The TCR comes from a human donor with alopecia areata. The CDR3 spells CASSRPGQGNNEQFF. The CDR3 DNA is TGTGCCAGCAGCCGGCCGGGACAGGGAAACAATGAGCAGTTCTTC.